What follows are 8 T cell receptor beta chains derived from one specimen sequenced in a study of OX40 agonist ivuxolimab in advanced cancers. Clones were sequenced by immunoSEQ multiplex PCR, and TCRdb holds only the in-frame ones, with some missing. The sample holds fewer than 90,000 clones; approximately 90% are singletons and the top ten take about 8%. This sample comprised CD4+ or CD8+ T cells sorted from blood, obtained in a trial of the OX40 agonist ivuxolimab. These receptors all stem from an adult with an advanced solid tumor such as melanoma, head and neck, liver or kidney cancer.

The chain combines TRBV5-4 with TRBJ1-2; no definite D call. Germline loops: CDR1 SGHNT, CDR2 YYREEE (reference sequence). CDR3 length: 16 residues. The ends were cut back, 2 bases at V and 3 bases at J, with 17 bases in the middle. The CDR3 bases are TGTGCCAGCAGCTTAAAAGGACCCGGGTTGGACTATGGCTACACCTTC. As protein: CASSLKGPGLDYGYTF.

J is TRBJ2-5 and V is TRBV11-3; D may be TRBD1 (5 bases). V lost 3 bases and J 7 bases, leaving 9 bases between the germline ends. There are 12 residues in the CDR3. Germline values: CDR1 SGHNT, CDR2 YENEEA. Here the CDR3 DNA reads TGTGCCAGCAGCTTCGCCCAGGGGACCCAGTACTTC. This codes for CASSFAQGTQYF.

The CDR3 region has the DNA TGTGCCAGCAGCCTAGTTTTTTATGAGCAGTTCTTC. Translation gives CASSLVFYEQFF. V is TRBV7-9 and J is TRBJ2-1; D is uncertain. The CDR3 has 12 residues. V lost 5 bases, J lost 8 bases, and 10 bases lay in between. CDR1 and CDR2 (germline): SEHNR, FQNEAQ (reference sequence).

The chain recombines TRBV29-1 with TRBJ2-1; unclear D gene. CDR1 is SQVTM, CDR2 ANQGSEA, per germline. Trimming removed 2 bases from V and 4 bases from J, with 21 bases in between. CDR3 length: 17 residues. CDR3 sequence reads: CSVEKGDSLGGYNEQFF. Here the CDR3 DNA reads TGCAGCGTTGAAAAAGGAGATTCGTTAGGCGGTTACAATGAGCAGTTCTTC.

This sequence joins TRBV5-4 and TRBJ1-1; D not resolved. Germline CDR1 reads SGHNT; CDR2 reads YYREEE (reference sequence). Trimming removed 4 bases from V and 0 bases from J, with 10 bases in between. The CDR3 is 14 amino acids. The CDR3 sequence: CASSRNSMNTEAFF. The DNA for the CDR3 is TGTGCCAGCAGCCGGAATTCCATGAACACTGAAGCTTTCTTT.

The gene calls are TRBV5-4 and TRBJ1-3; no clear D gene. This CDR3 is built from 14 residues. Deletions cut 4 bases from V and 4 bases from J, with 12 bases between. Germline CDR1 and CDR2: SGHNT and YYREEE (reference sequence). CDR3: CASSVRERGNTIYF. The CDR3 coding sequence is TGTGCCAGCAGCGTAAGGGAACGGGGAAACACCATATATTTT.

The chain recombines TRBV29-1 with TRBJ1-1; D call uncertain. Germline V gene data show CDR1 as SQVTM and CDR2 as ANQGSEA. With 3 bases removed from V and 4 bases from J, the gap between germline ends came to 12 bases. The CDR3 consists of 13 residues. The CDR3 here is CSVELTSGTEAFF. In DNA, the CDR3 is TGCAGCGTTGAGTTAACAAGTGGCACTGAAGCTTTCTTT. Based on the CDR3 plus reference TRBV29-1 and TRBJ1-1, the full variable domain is SAVISQKPSRDICQRGTSLTIQCQVDSQVTMMFWYRQQPGQSLTLIATANQGSEATYESGFVIDKFPISRPNLTFSTLTVSNMSPEDSSIYLCSVELTSGTEAFFGQGTRLTVV.

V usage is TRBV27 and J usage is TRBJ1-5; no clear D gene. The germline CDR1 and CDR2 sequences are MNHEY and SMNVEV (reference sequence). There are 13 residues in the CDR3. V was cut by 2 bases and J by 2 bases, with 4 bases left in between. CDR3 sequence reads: CASSLDRNQPQHF. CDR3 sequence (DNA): TGTGCCAGCAGTTTAGACCGCAATCAGCCCCAGCATTTT.